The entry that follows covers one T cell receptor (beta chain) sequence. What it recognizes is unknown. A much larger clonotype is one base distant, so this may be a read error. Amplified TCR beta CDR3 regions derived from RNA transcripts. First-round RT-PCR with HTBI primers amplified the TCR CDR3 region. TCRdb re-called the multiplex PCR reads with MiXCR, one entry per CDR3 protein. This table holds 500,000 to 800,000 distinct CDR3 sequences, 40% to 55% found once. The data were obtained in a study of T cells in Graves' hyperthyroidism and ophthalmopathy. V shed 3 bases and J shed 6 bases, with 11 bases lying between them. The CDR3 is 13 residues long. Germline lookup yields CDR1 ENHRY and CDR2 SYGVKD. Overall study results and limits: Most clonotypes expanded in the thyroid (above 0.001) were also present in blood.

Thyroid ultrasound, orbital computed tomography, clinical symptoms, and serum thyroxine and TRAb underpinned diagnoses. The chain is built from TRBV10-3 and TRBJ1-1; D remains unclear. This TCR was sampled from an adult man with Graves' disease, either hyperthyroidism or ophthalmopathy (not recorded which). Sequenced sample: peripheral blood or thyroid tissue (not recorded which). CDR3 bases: TGTGCCATCAGTGATTTGGGGAGCGCTGAAGCTTTCTTT. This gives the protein CAISDLGSAEAFF.